One and the same sample provided the 5 T cell receptor beta chains below, sequenced in a study of cytomegalovirus exposure and HLA in healthy donors. 13 Jbeta primers and 60 Vbeta primers were used for the PCR. Measured with immunoSEQ multiplex PCR; TCRdb has only the in-frame clones, and not every one. The sample includes 120,000 or so clones, around 84% of them seen just once. Material for sequencing was PBMCs. These receptors originate from a woman aged 35 to 49 in good health and CMV-seronegative.

This clone has only a few counts. J is TRBJ2-3 and V is TRBV6-6, with D perhaps matching TRBD2 (6 bases). The CDR3 runs to 14 residues. V lost 6 bases and J lost 0, with 10 bases in between. Germline CDR1 reads MNHNY; CDR2 reads SVGAGI (reference sequence). CDR3 DNA sequence: TGTGCCAGCAGCGGAGGGTGGAGCACAGATACGCAGTATTTT. This sequence encodes CASSGGWSTDTQYF.

The V call is TRBV19, the J call TRBJ1-5; 7 nucleotides match TRBD1. V was pared by 5 bases and J by 5 bases, with 6 bases of the junction left unmatched. The length of the CDR3 is 14 residues. Per germline, CDR1 LNHDA and CDR2 SQIVND (reference sequence). Here the CDR3 reads CASSLRQGDQPQHF. As DNA, the CDR3 is TGTGCCAGTAGTCTCAGACAGGGTGATCAGCCCCAGCATTTT.

The chain is built from TRBV7-9 and TRBJ1-4; 7 positions match TRBD1. Trimming took 5 bases from V and 3 from J; bases not matched to a gene: 12. Per germline, CDR1 SEHNR and CDR2 FQNEAQ (reference sequence). The CDR3 is 17 amino acids. The chain's CDR3 is CASSDRRQGGANEKLFF. The DNA of the CDR3 is TGTGCCAGCAGCGACCGACGGCAGGGGGGTGCTAATGAAAAACTGTTTTTT.

As for this clone: One junction end disagrees with the germline gene, perhaps due to a read error. The chain couples TRBV7-9 to TRBJ1-2, with 7 nucleotides matching TRBD1. In germline, CDR1 is SEHNR, CDR2 FQNEAQ (reference sequence). The CDR3 covers 15 residues. As DNA, the CDR3 is TGTTCCAGCAGCTTAGGTGGACAGGCGGACTATGGCTACACCTTC. Protein: CSSSLGGQADYGYTF.

The chain combines TRBV9 with TRBJ2-3; D gene unclear. This CDR3 is built from 13 residues. Germline V gene sequence: CDR1 SGDLS, CDR2 YYNGEE. Trimming pared 1 base from V and 6 bases from J, leaving 9 bases between. CDR3: CASSVHEEDTQYF. Written as DNA, the CDR3 is TGTGCCAGCAGCGTACACGAAGAGGATACGCAGTATTTT.